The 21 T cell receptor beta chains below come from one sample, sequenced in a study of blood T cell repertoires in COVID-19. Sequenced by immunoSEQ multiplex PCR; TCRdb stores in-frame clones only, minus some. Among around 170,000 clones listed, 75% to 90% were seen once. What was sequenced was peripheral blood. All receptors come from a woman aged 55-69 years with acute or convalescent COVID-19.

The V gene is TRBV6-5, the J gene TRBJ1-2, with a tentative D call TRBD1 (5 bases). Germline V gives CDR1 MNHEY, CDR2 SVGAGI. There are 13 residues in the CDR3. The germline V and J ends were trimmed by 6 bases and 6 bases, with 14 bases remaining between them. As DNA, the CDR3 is TGTGCCAGCAGCCCGCGGACATCCCATGGCTACACCTTC. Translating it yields CASSPRTSHGYTF.

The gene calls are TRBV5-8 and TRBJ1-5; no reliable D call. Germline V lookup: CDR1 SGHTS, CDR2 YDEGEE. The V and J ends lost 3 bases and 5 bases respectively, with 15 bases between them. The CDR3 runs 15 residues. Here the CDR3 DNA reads TGTGCCAGCAGCTCCTCCGCCCGGAGAGATCAGCCCCAGCATTTT. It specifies CASSSSARRDQPQHF.

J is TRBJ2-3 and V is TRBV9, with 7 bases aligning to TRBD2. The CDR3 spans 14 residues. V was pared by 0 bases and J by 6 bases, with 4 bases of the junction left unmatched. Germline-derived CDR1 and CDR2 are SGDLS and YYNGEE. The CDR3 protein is CASSVAGGWDTQYF. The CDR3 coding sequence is TGTGCCAGCAGCGTAGCCGGGGGGTGGGATACGCAGTATTTT.

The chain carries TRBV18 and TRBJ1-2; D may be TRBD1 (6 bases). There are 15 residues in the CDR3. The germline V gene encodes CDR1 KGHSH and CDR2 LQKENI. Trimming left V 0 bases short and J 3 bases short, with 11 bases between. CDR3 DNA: TGTGCCAGCTCACCACCAAACAGGGCGGACTATGGCTACACCTTC. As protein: CASSPPNRADYGYTF.

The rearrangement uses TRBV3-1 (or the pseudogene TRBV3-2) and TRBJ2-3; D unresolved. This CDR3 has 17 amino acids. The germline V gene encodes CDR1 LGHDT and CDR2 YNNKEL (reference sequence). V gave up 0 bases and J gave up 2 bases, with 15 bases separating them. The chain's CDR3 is CASSQDYSQSFTDTQYF. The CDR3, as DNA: TGTGCCAGCAGCCAAGATTACTCACAGTCTTTCACAGATACGCAGTATTTT.

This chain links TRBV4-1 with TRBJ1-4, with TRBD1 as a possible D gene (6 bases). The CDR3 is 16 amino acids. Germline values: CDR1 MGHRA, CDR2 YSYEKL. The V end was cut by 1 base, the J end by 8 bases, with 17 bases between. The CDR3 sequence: CASSQAPMGADEKLFF. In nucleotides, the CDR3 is TGCGCCAGCAGCCAAGCCCCCATGGGGGCGGACGAAAAACTGTTTTTT.

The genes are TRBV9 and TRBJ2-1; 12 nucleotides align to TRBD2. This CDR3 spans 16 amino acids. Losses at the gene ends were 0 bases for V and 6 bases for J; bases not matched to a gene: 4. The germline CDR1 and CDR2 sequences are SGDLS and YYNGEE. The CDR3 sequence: CASSVELAGGGNEQFF. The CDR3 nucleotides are TGTGCCAGCAGCGTAGAACTAGCGGGGGGAGGCAATGAGCAGTTCTTC.

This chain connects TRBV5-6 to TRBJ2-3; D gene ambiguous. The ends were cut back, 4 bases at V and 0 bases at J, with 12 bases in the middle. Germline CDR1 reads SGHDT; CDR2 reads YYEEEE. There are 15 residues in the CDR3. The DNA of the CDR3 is TGTGCCAGCAGCCCCACCCGCTATAGCACAGATACGCAGTATTTT. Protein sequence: CASSPTRYSTDTQYF.

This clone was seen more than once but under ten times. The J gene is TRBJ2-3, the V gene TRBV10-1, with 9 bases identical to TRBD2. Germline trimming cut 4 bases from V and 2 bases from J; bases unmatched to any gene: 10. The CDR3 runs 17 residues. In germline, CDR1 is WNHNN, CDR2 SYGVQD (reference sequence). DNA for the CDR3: TGCGCCAGCAGTGGTTCATTGCGGGGGGGCAACACAGATACGCAGTATTTT. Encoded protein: CASSGSLRGGNTDTQYF.

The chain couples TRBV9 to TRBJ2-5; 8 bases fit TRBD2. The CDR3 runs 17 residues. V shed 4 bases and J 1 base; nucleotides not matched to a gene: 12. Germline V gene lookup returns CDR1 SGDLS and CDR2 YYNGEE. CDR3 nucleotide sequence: TGTGCCAGCAGCCCCCGGGGGGGACTGATACTCCAAGAGACCCAGTACTTC. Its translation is CASSPRGGLILQETQYF.

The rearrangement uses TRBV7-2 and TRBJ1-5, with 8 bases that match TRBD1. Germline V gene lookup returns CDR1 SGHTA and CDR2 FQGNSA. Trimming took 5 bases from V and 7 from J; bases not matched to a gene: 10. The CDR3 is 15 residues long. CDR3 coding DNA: TGTGCCAGCAGCATAGACAGGGGTTCAGTGCAGCCCCAGCATTTT. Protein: CASSIDRGSVQPQHF.

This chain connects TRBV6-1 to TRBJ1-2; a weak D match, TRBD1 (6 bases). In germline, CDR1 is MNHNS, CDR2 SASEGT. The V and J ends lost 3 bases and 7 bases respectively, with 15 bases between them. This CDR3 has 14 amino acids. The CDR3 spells CASSEPQGLAGYTF. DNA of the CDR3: TGTGCCAGCAGTGAGCCCCAGGGGCTTGCTGGCTACACCTTC.

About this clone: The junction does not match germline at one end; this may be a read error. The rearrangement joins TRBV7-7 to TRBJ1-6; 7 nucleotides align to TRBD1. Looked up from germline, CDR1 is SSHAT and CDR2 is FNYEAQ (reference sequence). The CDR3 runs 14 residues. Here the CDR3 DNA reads TGTGCTAGCAGCCTCGGGACAGCGGGTTCACCCCTCCACTTT. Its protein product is CASSLGTAGSPLHF.

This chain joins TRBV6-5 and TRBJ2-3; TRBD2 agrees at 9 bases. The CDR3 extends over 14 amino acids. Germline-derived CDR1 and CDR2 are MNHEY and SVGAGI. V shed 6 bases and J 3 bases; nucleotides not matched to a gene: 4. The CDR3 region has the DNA TGTGCCAGCAGCCTGACTAGCGGAACAGATACGCAGTATTTT. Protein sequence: CASSLTSGTDTQYF.

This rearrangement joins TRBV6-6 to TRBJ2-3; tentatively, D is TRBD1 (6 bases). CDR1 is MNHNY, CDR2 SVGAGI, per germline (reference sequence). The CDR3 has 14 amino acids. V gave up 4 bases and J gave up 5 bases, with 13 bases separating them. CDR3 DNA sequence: TGTGCCAGCAGTTCGGGACATTTCCAAGATACGCAGTATTTT. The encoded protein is CASSSGHFQDTQYF.

CDR3: CASSVVGHEQFF. The CDR3 DNA is TGTGCCAGCAGCGTAGTGGGGCATGAGCAGTTCTTC. The chain links TRBV9 to TRBJ2-1, with D maybe TRBD1 (5 bases). V was clipped by 0 bases and J by 8 bases, with 6 bases between them. The CDR3 length is 12 residues. CDR1 and CDR2 (germline): SGDLS, YYNGEE.

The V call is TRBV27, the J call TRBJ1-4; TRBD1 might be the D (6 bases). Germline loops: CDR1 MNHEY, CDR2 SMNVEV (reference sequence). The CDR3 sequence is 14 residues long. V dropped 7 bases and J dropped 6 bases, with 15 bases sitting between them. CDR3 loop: CASTFTGNDEKLFF. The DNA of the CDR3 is TGTGCCAGCACCTTCACAGGGAATGATGAAAAACTGTTTTTT.

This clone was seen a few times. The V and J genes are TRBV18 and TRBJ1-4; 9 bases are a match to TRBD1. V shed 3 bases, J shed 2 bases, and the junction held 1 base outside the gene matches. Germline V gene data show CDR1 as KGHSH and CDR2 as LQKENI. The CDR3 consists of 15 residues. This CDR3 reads CASSPDRGTNEKLFF. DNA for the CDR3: TGTGCCAGCTCACCTGACAGGGGGACTAATGAAAAACTGTTTTTT.

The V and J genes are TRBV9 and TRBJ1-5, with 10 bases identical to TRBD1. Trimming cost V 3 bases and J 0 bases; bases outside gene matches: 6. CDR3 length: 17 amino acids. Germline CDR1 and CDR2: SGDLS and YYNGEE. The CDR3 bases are TGTGCCAGCAGCGCGGGGGACAGGGGCTATAGCAATCAGCCCCAGCATTTT. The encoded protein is CASSAGDRGYSNQPQHF.

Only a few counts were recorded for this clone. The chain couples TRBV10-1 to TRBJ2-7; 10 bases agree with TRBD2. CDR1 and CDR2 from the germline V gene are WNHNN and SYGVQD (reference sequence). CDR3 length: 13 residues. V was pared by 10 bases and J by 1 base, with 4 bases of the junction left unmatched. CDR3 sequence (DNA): TGCGCCAAGAGCGGGGGGGAGTCCTACGAGCAGTACTTC. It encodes CAKSGGESYEQYF.

This CDR3 reads CASRNGQGSYEQYF. In DNA, the CDR3 is TGTGCCAGCAGAAACGGACAGGGGAGTTACGAGCAGTACTTC. V usage is TRBV6-5 and J usage is TRBJ2-7, with 9 bases matching TRBD1. Germline lookup yields CDR1 MNHEY and CDR2 SVGAGI. After removal of 6 bases from V and 4 bases from J, the junction contained 7 bases not matched to a gene. This CDR3 is built from 14 residues.